The sequence of this T cell receptor (beta chain) was determined in a study of blood T cell repertoires in COVID-19. The overall study: The cDNA or gDNA used as material had been derived from T cells, B-cell-depleted T cells, or PBMCs.

J lost 0 bases, V lost 6 bases, and 4 bases had no gene match. The V gene's germline CDR1 is MDHEN and CDR2 SYDVKM. The CDR3 runs 15 residues. Authors' data handling: Reference gene primer amplification in the assay estimated nucleated cell counts. Clones were read by immunoSEQ multiplex PCR, and TCRdb kept only the in-frame ones, dropping some. V, J and clone size were drawn from that table, and D and trimming were deduced from the DNA. Of some 180,000 clones listed, about 86% are singletons. The chain combines TRBV28 with TRBJ1-5; TRBD1 agrees at 8 bases. Sequenced: peripheral blood. This receptor was obtained from a woman in her 70s who had recovered from COVID-19. The DNA of the CDR3 is TGTGCCAGCAGCACGACAGGGGATAGCAATCAGCCCCAGCATTTT. This sequence encodes CASSTTGDSNQPQHF.